These T cell receptor beta chains were read from a single sample in a study of T cell responses to AZD1222 COVID-19 vaccine. Some clones are missing from TCRdb's copy, which holds only in-frame ones; the method was immunoSEQ multiplex PCR. The top ten hold 4.3% of the sample, which has some 170,000 clones, around 89% seen once. The starting material was peripheral blood, obtained 28 days after the second dose of the MenACWY control vaccine. Receptors originate from an adult who received the MenACWY meningococcal vaccine as a control. The CDR3 runs from the conserved cysteine through the conserved F or W. A D gene is named only where the DNA matches it firmly. Not every row has a clone size; where given, it reads once, few, many or a size class.

NA,NA,TRBV11-2,11,TRBJ2-7,TGTGCCGCCGGGACCACCTACGAGCAGTACTTC,CAAGTTYEQYF
NA,TRBD1,TRBV28,14,TRBJ1-2,TGTGCCAGCAGACCGGGACAGGGATCATCAGGCTACACCTTC,CASRPGQGSSGYTF
NA,NA,TRBV18,12,TRBJ2-7,TGTGCCAGCTCACCAGATAGGGACGAGCAGTACTTC,CASSPDRDEQYF
NA,NA,TRBV28,13,TRBJ1-3,TGTGCCAGCATTAGGAGGGGCGGAAACACCATATATTTT,CASIRRGGNTIYF
NA,NA,TRBV6-6,14,TRBJ1-5,TGTGCCAGTACAGGGAGGGCGGCGAGTCAGCCCCAGCATTTT,CASTGRAASQPQHF
NA,NA,TRBV7-9,14,TRBJ1-2,TGTGCCAGCAGCTTAGCAAGCGGGGACTATGGCTACACCTTC,CASSLASGDYGYTF
NA,NA,TRBV7-2,18,TRBJ2-2,TGTGCCAGCAGCTCAGCCCTCGTGAGGGCTTATTCCACCGGGGAGCTGTTTTTT,CASSSALVRAYSTGELFF
NA,TRBD1,TRBV29-1,12,TRBJ1-5,TGCAGCGTGCGACAGGGTGATCAGCCCCAGCATTTT,CSVRQGDQPQHF
NA,TRBD1,TRBV28,15,TRBJ1-6,TGTGCCAGCAGGACAGGGTTGGCCTATAATTCACCCCTCCACTTT,CASRTGLAYNSPLHF
NA,NA,TRBV28,17,TRBJ1-6,TGTGCCAGCACCATAGGGGGGATAAGCTCCTATAATTCACCCCTCCACTTT,CASTIGGISSYNSPLHF
once,NA,TRBV7-9,15,TRBJ1-1,TGTGCCAGCAGCTTAGATTTGAGGGGCGGCACTGAAGCTTTCTTT,CASSLDLRGGTEAFF
NA,NA,TRBV3-1/TRBV3-2,14,TRBJ1-1,TGTGCCAGCAGCCAAGAGGGGGAGTTCACTGAAGCTTTCTTT,CASSQEGEFTEAFF
NA,NA,TRBV5-1,13,TRBJ1-2,TGCGCCAGCAGCCCGGACAGTCACTATGGCTACACCTTC,CASSPDSHYGYTF
few,NA,TRBV29-1,13,TRBJ1-2,TGCAGCGTCTGGGGGGCTGGTAACTATGGCTACACCTTC,CSVWGAGNYGYTF
NA,TRBD2,TRBV2,16,TRBJ2-3,TGTGCCAGCTCTCTAGCGGGAGGGAGGAGCACAGATACGCAGTATTTT,CASSLAGGRSTDTQYF
NA,NA,TRBV6-5,12,TRBJ2-2,TGTGCCAGCAGCCCCGGCGGTGTGGAGCTGTTTTTT,CASSPGGVELFF
NA,TRBD2,TRBV4-3,17,TRBJ2-2,TGCGCCAGCAGCCAAGATCCCAGCGGGGGTAACACCGGGGAGCTGTTTTTT,CASSQDPSGGNTGELFF
NA,NA,TRBV18,14,TRBJ1-1,TGTGCCAGCTCACCTTCAGACAGAAACACTGAAGCTTTCTTT,CASSPSDRNTEAFF
NA,NA,TRBV10-3,13,TRBJ2-1,TGTGCCATCAGTGAGGAGGGGTGGGATGAGCAGTTCTTC,CAISEEGWDEQFF
NA,NA,TRBV6-5,14,TRBJ2-5,TGTGCCAGCAGTTACTCGGGGCAGGGAGAGACCCAGTACTTC,CASSYSGQGETQYF
NA,NA,TRBV6-4,14,TRBJ2-7,TGTGCCAGCAGTGATTTTAGCGGCTCCTACGAGCAGTACTTC,CASSDFSGSYEQYF
few,TRBD1,TRBV19,15,TRBJ1-1,TGTGCCAGTAGAGAGGGGACAGTCCCCGGGGCTGAAGCTTTCTTT,CASREGTVPGAEAFF
NA,NA,TRBV28,13,TRBJ1-2,TGTGCCAGCAGTTTTCCCAAGGCGGGCGGCTACACCTTC,CASSFPKAGGYTF